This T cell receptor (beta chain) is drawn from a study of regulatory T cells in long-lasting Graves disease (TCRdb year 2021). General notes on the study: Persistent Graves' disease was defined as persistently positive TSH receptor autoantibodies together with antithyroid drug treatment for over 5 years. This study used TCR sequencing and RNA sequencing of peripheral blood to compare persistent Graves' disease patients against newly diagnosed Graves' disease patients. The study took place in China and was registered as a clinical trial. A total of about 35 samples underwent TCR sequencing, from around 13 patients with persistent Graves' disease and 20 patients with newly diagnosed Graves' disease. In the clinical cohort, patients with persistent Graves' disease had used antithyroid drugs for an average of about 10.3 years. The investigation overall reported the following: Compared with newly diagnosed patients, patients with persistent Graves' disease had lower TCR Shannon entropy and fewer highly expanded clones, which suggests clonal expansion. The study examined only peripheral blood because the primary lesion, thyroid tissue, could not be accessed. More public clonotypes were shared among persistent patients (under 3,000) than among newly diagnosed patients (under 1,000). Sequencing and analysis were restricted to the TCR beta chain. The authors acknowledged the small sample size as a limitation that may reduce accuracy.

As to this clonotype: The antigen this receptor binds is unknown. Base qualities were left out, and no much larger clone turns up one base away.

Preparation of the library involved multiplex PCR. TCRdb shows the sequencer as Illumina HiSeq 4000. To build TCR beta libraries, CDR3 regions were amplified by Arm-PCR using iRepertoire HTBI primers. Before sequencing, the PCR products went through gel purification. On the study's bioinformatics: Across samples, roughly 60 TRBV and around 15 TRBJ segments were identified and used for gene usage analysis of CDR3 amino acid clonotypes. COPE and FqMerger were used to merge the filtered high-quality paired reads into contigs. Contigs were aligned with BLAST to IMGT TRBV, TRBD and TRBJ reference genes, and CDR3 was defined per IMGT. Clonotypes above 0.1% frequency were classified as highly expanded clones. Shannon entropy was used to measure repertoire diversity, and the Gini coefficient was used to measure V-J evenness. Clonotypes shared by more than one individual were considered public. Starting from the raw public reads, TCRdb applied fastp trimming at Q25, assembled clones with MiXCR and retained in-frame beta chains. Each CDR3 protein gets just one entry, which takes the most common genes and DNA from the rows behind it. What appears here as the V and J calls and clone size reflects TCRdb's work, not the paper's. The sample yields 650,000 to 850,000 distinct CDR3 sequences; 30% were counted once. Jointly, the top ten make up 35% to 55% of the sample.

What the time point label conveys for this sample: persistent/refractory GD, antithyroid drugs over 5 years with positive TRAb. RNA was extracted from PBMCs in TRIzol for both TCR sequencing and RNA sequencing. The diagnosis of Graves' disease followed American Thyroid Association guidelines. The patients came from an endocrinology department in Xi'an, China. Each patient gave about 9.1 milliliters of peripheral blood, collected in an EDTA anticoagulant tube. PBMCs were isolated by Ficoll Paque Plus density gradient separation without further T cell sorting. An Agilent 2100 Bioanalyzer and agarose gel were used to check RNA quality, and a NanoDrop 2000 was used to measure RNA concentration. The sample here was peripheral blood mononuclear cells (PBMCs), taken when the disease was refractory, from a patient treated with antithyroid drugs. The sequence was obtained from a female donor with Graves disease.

CDR3 sequence: CASSPGTGLRFF. The DNA sequence is as follows: TGTGCCAGCAGCCCAGGGACAGGGTTGCGGTTCTTT. This sequence uses TRBV11-2 and TRBJ1-1, and 9 bases in between align with TRBD1. The CDR3, cysteine through phenylalanine, is 12 amino acids long. Only the CDR3 portion is preserved as DNA: 36 bases, with reading frame beginning at the first base. V is cut back by 5 bases and J by 14 bases, with 9 bases in the junction unmatched. CDR1 and CDR2 are read off the germline V gene as SGHAT and FQNNGV.